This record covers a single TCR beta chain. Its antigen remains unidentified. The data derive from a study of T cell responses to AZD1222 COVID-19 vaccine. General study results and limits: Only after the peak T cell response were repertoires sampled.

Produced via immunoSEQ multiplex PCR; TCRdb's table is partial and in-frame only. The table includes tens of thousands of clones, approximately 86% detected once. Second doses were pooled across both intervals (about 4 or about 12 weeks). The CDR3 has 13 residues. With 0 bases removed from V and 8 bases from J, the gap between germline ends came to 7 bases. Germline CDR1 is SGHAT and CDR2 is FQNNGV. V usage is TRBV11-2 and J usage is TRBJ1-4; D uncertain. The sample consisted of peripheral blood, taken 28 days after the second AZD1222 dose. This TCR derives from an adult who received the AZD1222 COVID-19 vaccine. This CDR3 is CASSLDWLEKLFF. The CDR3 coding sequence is TGTGCCAGCAGCTTAGATTGGTTGGAAAAACTGTTTTTT.